This T cell receptor (beta chain) was sequenced during a study of cytomegalovirus exposure and HLA in healthy donors (dated by TCRdb to 2015 to 2018). With respect to the entire study: An earlier analysis of 550 to 700 of the donors reported more than 250 Gb of sequence data and around 110 million unique TCR beta sequences from 150 million to 200 million T cells. An early release covering roughly 600 HLA-typed donors comprised 300 to 350 gigabases of sequencing data and about 90 million unique TCR sequences. Among the roughly 430 genotyped donors, under 90% belonged to the genetic ancestry cluster associated with self-reported Caucasian donors. The aim of the study was to test whether cataloging public T cell receptors could identify signatures of past pathogen exposure. The study used immunosequencing to profile the T cell repertoires of under 700 subjects and linked those repertoires to cytomegalovirus serostatus. In addition to the first cohort of 650 to 800 subjects, a separate validation cohort of over 90 different subjects was used. To predict cytomegalovirus infection status, the study combined high-throughput TCR immunosequencing, statistical association of individual TCRs with disease status, and machine learning. To study patterns of TCR occurrence, a later analysis re-analyzed previously published TCR beta repertoires from 666 donors and added high-resolution HLA genotyping. The later analysis used no new phenotypic data to find candidate immune exposures, relying instead on TCR beta sequences and their occurrence across donors. In an earlier analysis of 500 to 650 of the donors, high-throughput TCR beta sequencing was used to judge whether each TCR beta V gene segment behaved as functional or pseudogenic. Donor age, sex, ethnicity and CMV serostatus were collected together with the repertoire data. A later genetic analysis used genome-wide SNP genotypes for about 60% of the 666 donors, treating that subset as a discovery cohort. All discovery cohort repertoires had been generated using a single sequencing platform. HLA typing included class I and class II loci at four-digit resolution. The number of donors typed differed by locus, with about 629-640 for A, B, C, DRB1 and DQB1, roughly 520 for DQA1, 600 to 610 for DPA1, and 450 to 480 for DPB1. Roughly five DR-DQ haplotypes were treated as single units for association and clustering because of strong linkage in the cohort. Among some 410 genotyped donors of the cohort, an average of about 240,000 unique TCR beta nucleotide sequences were sequenced per donor, roughly 18% of them non-productive.

Libraries came from the immunoSEQ multiplex PCR assay. The multiplex PCR relied on a mix of 60 forward primers for TCR Vbeta segments and 13 reverse primers for TCR Jbeta segments. The CDR3 region of rearranged TCR beta genes was amplified from genomic DNA by a multiplex PCR assay. The amplified TCR beta libraries were sequenced on the Illumina HiSeq System as 87-base-pair reads. Concerning the study's data processing: Across the 600 to 700 repertoires, a later analysis counted 75 million to 90 million unique TCR beta chains, about 10 million of which were shared by at least two donors. A nearest-neighbor algorithm error-corrected the raw reads and collapsed the reads into unique sequences, merging closely related sequences to remove PCR and sequencing errors. V, D and J gene segments were assigned by aligning CDR3 sequences to IMGT reference sequences. For a sequence to be retained, a match of at least six nucleotides to both a V gene segment and a J gene segment was required. A rearrangement was called productive if the CDR3 had no stop codons and remained in frame with V and J, and every other rearrangement was called non-productive. Following IMGT convention, CDR3 was defined as the stretch from the second conserved V-encoded cysteine up to the conserved J-encoded phenylalanine. The earlier analysis of about 560 of the donors excluded any sequence lacking an unambiguous match to a single V gene segment. An earlier analysis of 450 to 650 of the donors called V segments functional above 56.7% productive rearrangements and segregating when the between-donor standard deviation exceeded 5%. To diagnose cytomegalovirus status from the catalog of TCR beta chain sequences, a statistical classification framework was built. In a later analysis, TCR nucleotide sequences were compared against IMGT/GENE-DB human TR gene sequences so that V and J genes could be assigned. A later analysis assigned CDR3 sequences and most-parsimonious VDJ recombination scenarios with the TCRdist pipeline. In a later analysis, each TCR beta chain was defined by its CDR3 amino acid sequence together with its V-gene family, and reads lacking a unique V-gene family were excluded. A later analysis removed 592 highly shared, low-generation-probability nucleotide sequences to deal with suspected cross-contamination and a sequencing artifact. For each public chain, a later analysis derived a clonal expansion index from normalized ranks of inferred template counts within each repertoire. In a later analysis, generation probabilities were computed using a VDJ recombination model fitted to out-of-frame rearrangements, and the results were checked against IGoR. Hypergeometric tests were used in a later analysis to score TCR-TCR, TCR-HLA and TCR-CMV co-occurrence, with a repertoire-size bias correction applied to the TCR pairs. In a later analysis, false discovery rates were estimated by permuting HLA or CMV assignments 20 times. A later analysis grouped co-occurring TCRs with DBSCAN, adding TCRdist sequence similarity when clustering within HLA-allele-positive subsets. Repertoires with fewer than 30,000 or more than 120,000 public chains, plus five repertoires with anomalous nucleotide sharing, were excluded from co-occurrence clustering. TCRdb re-hosts the immuneACCESS table, in-frame sequences only. Its copies lack some clones; in the studies checked, an unresolved V gene accounts for under half of them, and the cause for the rest is not known. V and J calls plus clone size are reproduced from that table; the DNA served to infer D and trimming. The table for this sample lists roughly 120,000 clones; around 77% of them were counted only once. The ten biggest clones cover 5% to 6% of the sample.

The CDR3 goes from the cysteine to the phenylalanine over 13 residues. The entry retains the CDR3 DNA only, 39 bases that are in frame from base 1. The germline V gene sets CDR1 to SGHVS and CDR2 to FNYEAQ. A distance of 10 bases separates the germline ends of V and J, which lose 2 bases and 6 bases respectively. The cohort was made up of around 720 healthy bone marrow donors. At the time of sampling, all cohort members were nominally healthy, though unrecorded immune exposures were likely present. The donor was CMV seropositive and belonged to the group of 250 to 350 seropositive cohort members. Each donor provided a peripheral blood sample, and peripheral blood mononuclear cells were used for TCR beta sequencing. The Qiagen DNeasy Blood Extraction Kit was used to extract genomic DNA from the blood cell samples. Broader findings and caveats from the paper: According to the authors, the approach could potentially be generalized to other disease states and immunological phenotypes. Some IMGT-functional V segments, including TRBV6-2 and TRBV6-3, could not be told apart with the 87-base-pair reads, so those segments were excluded. Some 15 rarely observed V segments, including chromosome 9 orphons, were excluded from the earlier analysis of a few hundred of the donors because counts were too low. In vitro tests confirmed that a few of the cytomegalovirus-associated TCR beta chains recognize cytomegalovirus antigens. The classifier was reported to diagnose cytomegalovirus status with high specificity and sensitivity in both the original and validation cohorts. A cluster of highly shared sequence variants was judged likely to represent a technical artifact of the sequencing pipeline. The only immune exposure information available for the cohort was CMV serostatus. In a later analysis, the rate of TCR association differed among HLA loci, with DRB1 alleles having the most associated TCRs and HLA-C alleles having the fewest. A total of roughly 160 TCR beta chains were listed by the study as associated with cytomegalovirus. Sequencing depth was assumed to be roughly uniform across donors in the presence/absence analyses, though that assumption may not hold. In an earlier analysis of 587 of the donors, most TCR beta V segments were observed in productive rearrangements about 87% or about 30% of the time, broadly matching IMGT annotations. Because HLA typing was missing for some donors at each locus, association tests included only the typed subset. A later analysis associated about 17,000 TCR beta sequences with specific HLA alleles at a false discovery rate of 0.05. A later genetic analysis reported fewer N-insertions in productive TCRs among donors in an Asian-associated ancestry cluster than the roughly 670-donor mean. Correlated functional status among segregating V segments might reflect linkage disequilibrium, but an unknown experimental factor could not be ruled out. A later analysis found that HLA-associated TCR beta chains were more clonally expanded and had lower generation probabilities than equally common non-associated chains. Only TCR beta chains were sequenced in this cohort, and the absence of alpha or paired-chain data limited detectable features. Strong co-occurrence of HLA alleles, especially DR and DQ, made assigning TCR associations to individual alleles difficult. A later analysis reported that several top co-occurrence clusters appeared linked to parvovirus B19, influenza, CMV and Epstein-Barr virus. In a later analysis, most CMV-associated TCR beta chains were found to appear HLA-restricted, with HLA associations seemingly driven largely by CMV exposure. Most TCR sequences were seen in very few donors, while some public TCRs were found in many individuals. A further reported finding was that TCR beta sequences accurately predicted the HLA-A and HLA-B alleles for most subjects in the first cohort. A later genetic analysis associated a missense DCLRE1C variant with V-gene and J-gene trimming of TCR beta chains, and an independent cohort replicated the association.

Regarding this clone: It has no known antigen specificity. No base-level quality is on record; no much larger clone is a single base apart.

Material for sequencing was PBMCs. The TCR originated in a woman aged 25 to 45 in good health and CMV-seropositive. The sequence joins TRBV7-6 to TRBJ1-2; the D gene is perhaps TRBD1, on 5 matching bases. CDR3 loop: CASSLSQGHGYTF. The DNA is as follows: TGTGCCAGCAGCTTATCCCAGGGCCATGGCTACACCTTC.